The clone carrying this T cell receptor (beta chain) is a singleton in its sample. Its antigen is undetermined. An end of the junction does not agree with germline; a read error may underlie this. The CDR3 length is 15 residues. Looked up from germline, CDR1 is SGHNT and CDR2 is YYREEE (reference sequence). This record belongs to a study of graft-versus-host responses after intestinal transplantation. Overall study context: After anti-thymocyte globulin induction, recipients took tacrolimus and steroids for around 3 years.

Assay used: immunoSEQ multiplex PCR; TCRdb lists only in-frame clones, some missing. The profile shows about 96,000 clones, about 90% of them singletons. This chain uses TRBV5-4 with TRBJ2-1; TRBD2 aligns across 10 bases. This TCR was recovered from a human donor who received an intestinal transplant. The sequenced sample was unstimulated CD4+ T cells sorted from spleen or lymph node cells, obtained before intestinal transplant. In DNA, the CDR3 is TGTGCCAGCAGCCTCCGGAATAGAGAGCGGGAGGGACGTATCTTC. It yields the protein CASSLRNREREGRIF.